This TCR beta chain was captured in a study of cytomegalovirus exposure and HLA in healthy donors. The PCR was carried out with 60 Vbeta primers and 13 Jbeta primers. Assay: immunoSEQ multiplex PCR; the TCRdb copy retains only in-frame clones and omits some. In the table there are roughly 120,000 clones, approximately 15% of which are singletons. The CDR3 covers 14 residues. Germline CDR1 LGHNA, CDR2 YSLEER. V was cut by 3 bases and J by 4 bases, with 12 bases left in between. Sample: PBMCs. The sequence came from a woman between 18 and 29 years old in good health and CMV-seronegative. The chain recombines TRBV4-3 with TRBJ1-1, with D unresolved. The CDR3 bases are TGCGCCAGCAGCCATCGGGGAGGAATCACTGAAGCTTTCTTT. Amino acid sequence: CASSHRGGITEAFF.